The T cell receptor (beta chain) described here comes from a study of T-cell memory formation after mild COVID-19. Background on the study: TCR clusters showed largely donor specificity. Findings and caveats of the study: Some responding clones appeared in pre-infection memory, suggesting cross-reactive memory joined.

This clonotype was picked up many times. Its specificity is not known. CDR3 length: 16 residues. V gave up 0 bases and J gave up 3 bases; unmatched junction bases: 4. CDR1 and CDR2 from the germline V gene are SGHRS and YFSETQ. Constant-segment primers served in 5'RACE that generated TCR alpha and TCR beta cDNA libraries bearing sample barcodes and UMIs. Using its own MiXCR run on the 5' RACE reads, TCRdb lists one record per CDR3 protein. The sample lists about 270,000 distinct CDR3 sequences, about 17% occurring once. The sample comprised PBMCs or a T cell subset sorted from them (not recorded which). This TCR was recovered from a man between 18 and 35 years old who had mild COVID-19 (a few samples of this study predate the infection). Cell type and time point are not known. J is TRBJ2-7 and V is TRBV5-1; 12 nucleotides match TRBD2. CDR3 sequence: CASSLGTSGNLYEQYF. DNA of the CDR3: TGCGCCAGCAGCTTGGGGACTAGCGGGAATCTCTACGAGCAGTACTTC.